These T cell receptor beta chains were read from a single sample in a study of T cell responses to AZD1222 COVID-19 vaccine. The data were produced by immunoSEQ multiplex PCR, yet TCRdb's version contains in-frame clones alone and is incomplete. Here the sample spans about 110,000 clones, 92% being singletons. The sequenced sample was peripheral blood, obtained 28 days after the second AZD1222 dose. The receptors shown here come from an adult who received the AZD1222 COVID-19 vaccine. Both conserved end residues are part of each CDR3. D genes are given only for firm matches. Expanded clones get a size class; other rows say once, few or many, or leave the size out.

cdr3_nt: TGCGCCAGCAGCTTGGTAAGGAGGGAGGCTAGTCAGCTCAATGAGCAGTTCTTC
cdr3_aa: CASSLVRREASQLNEQFF
v_call: TRBV5-1
d_call: .
j_call: TRBJ2-1
clone_size: .

cdr3_nt: TGCGCCAGCAGCCAAGACCTAGGAGGATTCACCGGGGAGCTGTTTTTT
cdr3_aa: CASSQDLGGFTGELFF
v_call: TRBV4-3
d_call: .
j_call: TRBJ2-2
clone_size: .

cdr3_nt: TGTGCCAGCAGTACAGGGATCATAGCAGAGCAGTACTTC
cdr3_aa: CASSTGIIAEQYF
v_call: TRBV2
d_call: .
j_call: TRBJ2-7
clone_size: .

cdr3_nt: TGCAGCCTACGGGACAGTGCAAGCGAGACCCAGTACTTC
cdr3_aa: CSLRDSASETQYF
v_call: TRBV29-1
d_call: TRBD1
j_call: TRBJ2-5
clone_size: once

cdr3_nt: TGTGCCAGTAGTTTAAAGGGGAGGAACACTGAAGCTTTCTTT
cdr3_aa: CASSLKGRNTEAFF
v_call: TRBV19
d_call: .
j_call: TRBJ1-1
clone_size: .

cdr3_nt: TGTGCCAGCAGTGGGACAGACAATCAGCCCCAGCATTTT
cdr3_aa: CASSGTDNQPQHF
v_call: TRBV12-3/TRBV12-4
d_call: TRBD1
j_call: TRBJ1-5
clone_size: .

cdr3_nt: TGTGCCACCAGCAGGGACACGCTGTCGGGGGCCAACGTCCTGACTTTC
cdr3_aa: CATSRDTLSGANVLTF
v_call: TRBV15
d_call: .
j_call: TRBJ2-6
clone_size: .

cdr3_nt: TGTGCCAGCAGCGGGGGGACAGCAGAAAAACTGTTTTTT
cdr3_aa: CASSGGTAEKLFF
v_call: TRBV9
d_call: TRBD1
j_call: TRBJ1-4
clone_size: once

cdr3_nt: TGTGCCATCGGGATCTTGAGGACGGGGCGGGGAGCCTACGAGCAGTACTTC
cdr3_aa: CAIGILRTGRGAYEQYF
v_call: TRBV10-3
d_call: .
j_call: TRBJ2-7
clone_size: .

cdr3_nt: TGCAGTGCTAGTGTCACCGGGGCCCAGCGCCCCTATAGCAATCAGCCCCAGCATTTT
cdr3_aa: CSASVTGAQRPYSNQPQHF
v_call: TRBV20-1
d_call: .
j_call: TRBJ1-5
clone_size: .

cdr3_nt: TGTGCCAGCAGTCAACAGGTCCTGGGAACTGAAGCTTTCTTT
cdr3_aa: CASSQQVLGTEAFF
v_call: TRBV2
d_call: .
j_call: TRBJ1-1
clone_size: .